Given below is one T cell receptor beta chain in context. This clone was recorded only once. The target of this receptor is not known. The record has no base qualities; no much larger clone is one base away. The CDR3 measures 14 amino acids from cysteine to phenylalanine. The sequence is cut down to CDR3 DNA, 42 bases in frame from base 1. According to the germline V gene, CDR1 reads SGHTA and CDR2 reads FQGNSA. V loses 0 bases of germline sequence and J loses 0 bases, and the interval between the two ends is 4 bases. This sample was taken from a study of blood T cell repertoires in COVID-19 (TCRdb year 2020). Regarding the complete study: Samples covering the acute and convalescent phases of COVID-19 were provided by collaborators in the United States, Italy and Spain. The prospective study material was composed of cDNA or gDNA derived from T cells, B-cell-depleted T cells, or PBMCs. The dataset comprised deeply sampled blood TCRbeta repertoires from subjects exposed to, actively infected with, or recovered from COVID-19. The repertoires were released in a freely available public database intended as a resource for research on the immune response to SARS-CoV-2. Samples came from the ongoing ImmuneRACE study (first 160 participants) plus 1,254 subjects from 6 global collaborators. Sample metadata almost always included a de-identified subject ID, COVID-19 status, age in years and sex. Where available, HLA class I and class II types were obtained from metadata supplied by the sample provider rather than from assay-based typing. Summary of the overall study and its limitations: The amount of clinical and demographic metadata varied by source and participant and was provided uncurated.

TCRbeta CDR3 regions were amplified from genomic DNA using the immunoSEQ Assay, a bias-controlled multiplex PCR. The original pipeline was this. Nucleated cell counts per sample were estimated from amplification of reference gene primers within the assay. Sequence reads were collapsed and filtered to measure the absolute abundance of every unique TCRbeta CDR3 rearrangement. Productive Simpson clonality was computed per sample as the square root of Simpson's diversity index over productive rearrangements. As stored in TCRdb, this immuneACCESS dataset retains in-frame rearrangements with V and J assigned. A fraction of the clones does not appear; measured against another copy, unresolved V genes explain less than half of the discrepancy, and the remainder lacks a known reason. The V and J calls and the clone size are those of that table, but D and trimming were determined from the DNA. This sample has about 340,000 clones in its table, and around four fifths of those were observed once. The top ten constitute around 3% of the sample.

Whole blood was collected in K2EDTA tubes by collaborating institutions according to the institutions' own protocols. For TCRbeta analysis, collaborators shipped samples as frozen whole blood, isolated PBMCs, or DNA extracted from either of those sample types. The origin of this receptor is a young man with active or convalescent COVID-19. Recombination joined TRBV7-2 with TRBJ2-3, with no D gene named confidently. The source material was peripheral blood. The base sequence is TGTGCCAGCAGCTTAGCTCCGAGCACAGATACGCAGTATTTT. Translated, it reads CASSLAPSTDTQYF.